Listed below are T cell receptor beta chains from one sample, sequenced in a study of blood T cell repertoires in COVID-19. The protocol was immunoSEQ multiplex PCR, while the TCRdb copy is restricted to in-frame clones and leaves out a portion. The sample consists of approximately 450,000 clones, approximately 90% of them appearing once. Material for sequencing was PBMCs or T cells enriched from blood (not recorded which). The source is a man aged 25 to 40 who had recovered from COVID-19. The CDR3 runs from the conserved cysteine through the conserved F or W. The order of the fields is clone size, V gene, D gene, J gene, CDR3 DNA, CDR3 protein. A D gene is named only where the DNA matches it firmly. Expanded clones are given a class, and other clones once, few, many or no size at all.

>-|TRBV18|-|TRBJ2-5
TGTGCCAGCTCACCTGGACTGGCGGAGACCCAGTACTTC
CASSPGLAETQYF
>-|TRBV5-6|TRBD2|TRBJ2-5
TGTGCCAGCAGCACGGGACTAGCGGGAGGTGAGACCCAGTACTTC
CASSTGLAGGETQYF
>-|TRBV24-1|-|TRBJ2-2
TGTGCCACCAGCCCCGTTAACAGTAACACCGGGGAGCTGTTTTTT
CATSPVNSNTGELFF
>-|TRBV5-4|-|TRBJ2-7
TGTGCCAGCAGCTTGGTAGCTACTAACTCCTACGAGCAGTACTTC
CASSLVATNSYEQYF
>-|TRBV19|-|TRBJ1-4
TGTGCCAGTAGTATTTCGGGTGGTCGCGAAAAACTGTTTTTT
CASSISGGREKLFF
>-|TRBV27|TRBD1|TRBJ2-7
TGTGCCAGCAGTTGGACAGGGGCCGAGCAGTACTTC
CASSWTGAEQYF
>-|TRBV5-4|TRBD1|TRBJ1-1
TGTGCCAGCAGGCCGACAGGGGGCATGAACACTGAAGCTTTCTTT
CASRPTGGMNTEAFF
>-|TRBV10-3|TRBD1|TRBJ2-2
TGTGCCATCAGGGACCGGGACAGGGCCTCCATAAACACCGGGGAGCTGTTTTTT
CAIRDRDRASINTGELFF
>-|TRBV3-1/TRBV3-2|-|TRBJ2-3
TGTGCCAGCAGCCTATACCGGGAAACAGATACGCAGTATTTT
CASSLYRETDTQYF
>-|TRBV7-9|-|TRBJ2-3
TGTGCCAGCAGACGGTACACGGTTAACTACACAGATACGCAGTATTTT
CASRRYTVNYTDTQYF
>-|TRBV19|-|TRBJ1-3
TGTGCCAGTAGTACTCTCGAGCAGGGCAACTCTGGAAACACCATATATTTT
CASSTLEQGNSGNTIYF
>-|TRBV19|-|TRBJ1-1
TGTGCCAGTAGTATCGGGGAAAACACTGAAGCTTTCTTT
CASSIGENTEAFF
>-|TRBV13|-|TRBJ1-5
TGTGCCAGCAGCTCCACCCGGTCCGGGATCCATAGCAATCAGCCCCAGCATTTT
CASSSTRSGIHSNQPQHF
>-|TRBV24-1|-|TRBJ1-1
TGTGCCACCCCTATAAAACGTGAAGCTTTCTTT
CATPIKREAFF
>-|TRBV5-6|TRBD2|TRBJ2-1
TGTGCCAGCAGCAAGACTACTAGCGTAACATACAATGAGCAGTTCTTC
CASSKTTSVTYNEQFF
>-|TRBV11-2|TRBD2|TRBJ2-7
TGTGCCAGCAGCCTGGTGGGGGGGAGGGTAGCGGGAGTCGAGCAGTACTTC
CASSLVGGRVAGVEQYF
>few|TRBV6-5|TRBD1|TRBJ1-5
TGTGCCAGCAGCGGGGACAGGGCCAGGGGTCAGCCCCAGCATTTT
CASSGDRARGQPQHF
>-|TRBV7-8|-|TRBJ1-5
TGTGCCAGCAGCATAACAGGGAGTAATCAGCCCCAGCATTTT
CASSITGSNQPQHF
>-|TRBV24-1|TRBD1|TRBJ1-2
TGTGCCCCCATGACCCAGGGGGACTATGGCTACACCTTC
CAPMTQGDYGYTF
>-|TRBV7-8|TRBD2|TRBJ2-7
TGTGCCAGCAGCACTCTAGCGGGAGACGAGCAGTACTTC
CASSTLAGDEQYF
>-|TRBV7-8|-|TRBJ1-1
TGTGCCAGCAGCTTAAGAACAGGCTACACTGAAGCTTTCTTT
CASSLRTGYTEAFF
>-|TRBV24-1|-|TRBJ1-2
TGTGCCACGCAGCGAGGGTTCGACTATGGCTACACCTTC
CATQRGFDYGYTF
>-|TRBV30|TRBD2|TRBJ2-3
TGTGCCTGGCGTACTAGCGGAGGGGCAGATACGCAGTATTTT
CAWRTSGGADTQYF
>few|TRBV28|-|TRBJ1-5
TGTGCCAGCAGAACAGGACGGCTATTTTTTCAGCCCCAGCATTTT
CASRTGRLFFQPQHF
>-|TRBV6-4|-|TRBJ1-1
TGTGCCAGCAGTGTCGTTGGAGGGGTTATGAACACTGAAGCTTTCTTT
CASSVVGGVMNTEAFF
>once|TRBV27|-|TRBJ1-6
TGTGCCAGCAACAAACAGGGCCTAAATAATTCACCCCTCCACTTT
CASNKQGLNNSPLHF
>-|TRBV6-5|-|TRBJ1-6
TGTGCCAGCAGTTACTCGAGGTCACCCCTCCACTTT
CASSYSRSPLHF
>-|TRBV25-1|TRBD1|TRBJ1-3
TGTGCCAGCAGTGAACCCCCGGGACAGGGGGTTGGAAACACCATATATTTT
CASSEPPGQGVGNTIYF
>-|TRBV12-3/TRBV12-4|-|TRBJ2-7
TGTGCCAGCAGTTCGGGACTGATCTACGAGCAGTACTTC
CASSSGLIYEQYF
>few|TRBV11-1|-|TRBJ2-1
TGTGCCAGCAGCTCAGGTGCCCAGATTGAGCAGTTCTTC
CASSSGAQIEQFF
>-|TRBV5-4|-|TRBJ2-7
TGTGCCAGCAGCTTCCGGGGATCTTACGAGCAGTACTTC
CASSFRGSYEQYF
>-|TRBV2|TRBD1|TRBJ2-7
TGTGCCACGCGACAGGGTTTTGGCTACGAGCAGTACTTC
CATRQGFGYEQYF
>once|TRBV12-5|-|TRBJ2-5
TGTGCTAGTGGTTTCTCAGGGGAAGAGACCCAGTACTTC
CASGFSGEETQYF
>once|TRBV12-5|-|TRBJ1-1
TGTGCTAGTGGTCCATCGACAGGCCCTACTGAAGCTTTCTTT
CASGPSTGPTEAFF
>-|TRBV7-9|TRBD2|TRBJ2-7
TGTGCCAGCAGCTTTAAAGCGGGAGGGTTGGAGCAGTACTTC
CASSFKAGGLEQYF
>-|TRBV6-6|-|TRBJ2-7
TGTGCCAGCAGCTCAGGACAGTTTGTCCACGAGCAGTACTTC
CASSSGQFVHEQYF
>-|TRBV5-1|-|TRBJ2-3
TGCGCCAGCAAATCTGTCGATACGCAGTATTTT
CASKSVDTQYF
>few|TRBV7-3|TRBD2|TRBJ2-7
TGTGCCAGCAGCTCCACCGGGGGGAGCTCCTACGAGCAGTACTTC
CASSSTGGSSYEQYF
>-|TRBV28|-|TRBJ2-1
TGTGCCAGCAGGATCCTAGGAGGCATTCAGTTCTTC
CASRILGGIQFF
>-|TRBV2|-|TRBJ1-5
TGTGCCAGCAACGGAGGGGGGGGCCTCCTACCCCAGCATTTT
CASNGGGGLLPQHF
>once|TRBV2|TRBD1|TRBJ2-2
TGTGCCAGCAGCGAGACAGGGCCCGGGGAGCTGTTTTTT
CASSETGPGELFF